This TCR beta chain emerged from a study of sequential checkpoint blockade in melanoma. Study background: Randomization was 1:1 between first-line nivolumab→ipilimumab and ipilimumab→nivolumab. Maintenance nivolumab came after either treatment sequence.

Trimming cost V 2 bases and J 6 bases, with 13 bases left between them. The germline CDR1 and CDR2 sequences are GTSNPN and SVGIG (reference sequence). The CDR3 contains 13 residues. Indicated treatment: randomized to nivolumab then ipilimumab (arm A) or the reverse (arm B). None of the patients previously received DNA-damaging chemotherapy. Sorted cells were live CD3+CD8+, lacking CD19 and CD56, from PBMCs. Profiled with immunoSEQ multiplex PCR; TCRdb holds only in-frame clones, not every one. The sample includes under 25,000 clones, about 80% seen only once; the top ten take around 35%. The J gene is TRBJ1-2, the V gene TRBV30; perhaps TRBD1 as D (5 bases). This clonotype originated in a human donor with melanoma. The sample was CD8+ T cells sorted from blood (inferred from file names), taken from a patient given nivolumab and ipilimumab in sequence. CDR3 nucleotides: TGTGCCTGGAGTTTGGGGGTAGCGGATGGCTACACCTTC. Translating gives CAWSLGVADGYTF.